Only a few counts were recorded for the clone carrying this T cell receptor (beta chain). Its antigen is currently unknown. This sample is part of a study of cytomegalovirus exposure and HLA in healthy donors. Study context: Caucasian-associated ancestry cluster membership applied to around 76% of a few hundred genotyped donors. General study points: A later analysis showed that HLA-associated TCR beta chains had undergone more clonal expansion than equally common others. Rates of TCR association differed by HLA locus in a later analysis, with DRB1 highest and HLA-C lowest.

Germline V CDR1 and CDR2: LNHNV, YYDKDF (reference sequence). CDR3 length: 15 amino acids. Germline trimming cut 3 bases from V and 5 bases from J; bases unmatched to any gene: 6. Amplification used 60 Vbeta primers and 13 Jbeta primers. Original methodology: Later reanalysis found about 80 million unique TCR beta chains, about 11 million of them shared. Sequencing was performed with immunoSEQ multiplex PCR; in TCRdb, only in-frame clones are kept and a portion is missing. V and J calls plus clone size are reproduced from that table; the DNA served to infer D and trimming. The sample contains 160,000 or so clones, over 70% of which appear only once.

Sequencing was carried out using PBMCs. The chain has TRBV15 and TRBJ2-1; 8 positions agree with TRBD1. This TCR was sampled from a man aged 18 to 30 in good health and CMV-seropositive. The CDR3 spells CATSRDRAGHNEQFF. CDR3 nucleotides: TGTGCCACCAGCAGGGACAGGGCTGGCCACAATGAGCAGTTCTTC.